Listed below are T cell receptor beta chains from one sample, sequenced in a study of beta chain bispecific antibodies for T cell cancers. Their antigens are not known. TCRdb analysed the 5' RACE reads with MiXCR anew, one entry per CDR3 protein. The sample lists some 20,000 distinct CDR3 sequences, approximately 1.9% occurring once. Sample: healthy donor T cells cultured with leukemia cells, taken from a culture containing a bispecific antibody targeting TCR Vbeta12. The receptors originated from a human donor in good health. Some clones in this sample may be carry-over from other donors' samples. The conserved cysteine and the conserved F or W are not part of the CDR3 here. The order of the fields is CDR3 length, V gene, J gene, CDR3 protein.

12,TRBV3-1,TRBJ2-1,ASSLAGGPYEQF
13,TRBV7-8,TRBJ2-3,ASSGTSGGTDTQY
14,TRBV6-2/TRBV6-3,TRBJ2-1,ASSAWDSSGMGEQF
14,TRBV7-9,TRBJ2-2,ASSLAGHSYAGELF
14,TRBV5-4,TRBJ2-5,ASSLRGTSGGGTQY
9,TRBV7-9,TRBJ1-3,ASSWDPLEY
13,TRBV10-3,TRBJ1-1,AISTKGPAKIGAF
13,TRBV7-6,TRBJ2-7,ASSPWGSSSYEQY
13,TRBV9,TRBJ2-1,ASRLSGGSQDEQF
13,TRBV4-1,TRBJ1-6,ASSPSGGVESPLH
14,TRBV7-9,TRBJ2-1,ASSLAAGGDSNEQF
12,TRBV7-9,TRBJ2-3,ASSPPTSADTQY
13,TRBV7-9,TRBJ2-7,ASSLTDRGNYEQY
13,TRBV20-1,TRBJ1-5,SARPTETSYQPQH
11,TRBV30,TRBJ1-3,ARKGVEGNTIY
12,TRBV5-1,TRBJ1-1,ASSPGLRDTEAF
9,TRBV24-1,TRBJ2-7,ATSDLSEQY
12,TRBV27,TRBJ2-3,ASSFQLGTDTQY
12,TRBV5-5,TRBJ1-6,ASSRDRGDSPLH
13,TRBV6-5,TRBJ2-7,ASSYSSSGVYEQY
9,TRBV28,TRBJ1-1,AAGRENEAF
13,TRBV18,TRBJ2-6,ASSPDRFGANVLT
14,TRBV19,TRBJ2-5,ASSIRSGHGVETQY
13,TRBV3-1,TRBJ1-5,ASSQAVTGLSSQH
13,TRBV4-2,TRBJ1-3,ASSQEARQGNTIY
13,TRBV12-2,TRBJ1-2,ASRVQTGTGDGYT
16,TRBV4-2,TRBJ2-1,ASSRGSGGAVDINEQF
13,TRBV15,TRBJ2-3,ATSPPPGQGRTQY
11,TRBV5-4,TRBJ1-5,ASSFGITQPQH
10,TRBV5-1,TRBJ2-1,ASSATFNEQF
14,TRBV6-5,TRBJ2-2,ASIPDLAGNTGELF
15,TRBV6-5,TRBJ2-1,ASSSPREASSYNEQF
12,TRBV19,TRBJ1-5,ASGPGTGMMPQH
14,TRBV5-6,TRBJ2-7,ASSPQWVESSYEQY